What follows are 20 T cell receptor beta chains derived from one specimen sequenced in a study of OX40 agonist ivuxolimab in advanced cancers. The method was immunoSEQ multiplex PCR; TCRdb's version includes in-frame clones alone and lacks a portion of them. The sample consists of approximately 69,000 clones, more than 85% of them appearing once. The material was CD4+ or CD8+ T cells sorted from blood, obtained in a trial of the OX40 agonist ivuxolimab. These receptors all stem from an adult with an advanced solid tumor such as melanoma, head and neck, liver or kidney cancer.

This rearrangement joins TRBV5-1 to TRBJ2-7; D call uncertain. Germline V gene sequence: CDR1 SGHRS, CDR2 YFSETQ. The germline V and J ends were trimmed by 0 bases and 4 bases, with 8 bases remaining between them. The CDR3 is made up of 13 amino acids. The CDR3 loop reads CASSLDHSYEQYF. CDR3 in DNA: TGCGCCAGCAGCTTGGACCACAGTTACGAGCAGTACTTC.

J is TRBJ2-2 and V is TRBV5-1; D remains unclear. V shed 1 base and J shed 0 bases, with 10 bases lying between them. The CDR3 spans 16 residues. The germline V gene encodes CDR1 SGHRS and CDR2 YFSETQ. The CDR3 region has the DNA TGCGCCAGCAGCTTGTCAGCTACCACGAACACCGGGGAGCTGTTTTTT. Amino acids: CASSLSATTNTGELFF. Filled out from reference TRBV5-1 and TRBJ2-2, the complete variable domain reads KAGVTQTPRYLIKTRGQQVTLSCSPISGHRSVSWYQQTPGQGLQFLFEYFSETQRNKGNFPGRFSGRQFSNSRSEMNVSTLELGDSALYLCASSLSATTNTGELFFGEGSRLTVL.

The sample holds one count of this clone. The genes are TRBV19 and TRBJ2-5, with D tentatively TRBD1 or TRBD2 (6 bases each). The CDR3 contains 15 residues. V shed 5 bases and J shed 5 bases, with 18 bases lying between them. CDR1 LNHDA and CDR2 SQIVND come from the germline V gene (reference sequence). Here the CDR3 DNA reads TGTGCCAGTAGTTCCCAACACAGGGACTGGGAGACCCAGTACTTC. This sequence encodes CASSSQHRDWETQYF.

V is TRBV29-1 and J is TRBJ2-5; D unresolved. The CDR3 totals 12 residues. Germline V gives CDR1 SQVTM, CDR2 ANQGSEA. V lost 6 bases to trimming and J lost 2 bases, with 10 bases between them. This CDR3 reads CSVLVGQETQYF. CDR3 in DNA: TGCAGCGTCCTTGTGGGTCAAGAGACCCAGTACTTC.

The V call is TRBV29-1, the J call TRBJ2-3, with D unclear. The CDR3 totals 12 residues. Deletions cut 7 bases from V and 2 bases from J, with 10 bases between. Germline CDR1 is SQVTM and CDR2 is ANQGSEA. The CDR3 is CSADGYTDTQYF. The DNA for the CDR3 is TGCAGCGCGGACGGTTACACAGATACGCAGTATTTT.

For the CDR3, the DNA is TGTGCCACCAGCAGAGCACCGGCGGAGACCCAGTACTTC. Translating it yields CATSRAPAETQYF. V usage is TRBV15 and J usage is TRBJ2-5; D gene ambiguous. The CDR3 runs to 13 residues. The germline V gene encodes CDR1 LNHNV and CDR2 YYDKDF (reference sequence). Trimming pared 1 base from V and 5 bases from J, leaving 8 bases between.

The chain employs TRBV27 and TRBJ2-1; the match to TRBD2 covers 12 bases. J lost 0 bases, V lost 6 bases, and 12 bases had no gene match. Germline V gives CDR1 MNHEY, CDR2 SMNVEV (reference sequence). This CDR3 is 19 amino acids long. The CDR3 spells CASSSGLAGFKSSYNEQFF. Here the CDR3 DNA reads TGTGCCAGCAGCTCAGGACTAGCGGGATTTAAAAGCTCCTACAATGAGCAGTTCTTC.

In DNA form, the CDR3 reads TGTGCCAGTAGTCCCCCCGTCGACAGGGAGCCCTACGAGCAGTACTTC. Translating it yields CASSPPVDREPYEQYF. The chain joins TRBV19 to TRBJ2-7; TRBD1 agrees at 7 bases. Trimming took 5 bases from V and 2 from J; bases not matched to a gene: 12. The CDR3 length is 16 residues. Germline-derived CDR1 and CDR2 are LNHDA and SQIVND (reference sequence).

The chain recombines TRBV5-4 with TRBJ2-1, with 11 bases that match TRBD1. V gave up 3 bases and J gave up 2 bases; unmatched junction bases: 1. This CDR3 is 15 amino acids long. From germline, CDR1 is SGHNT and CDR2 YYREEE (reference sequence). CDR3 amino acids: CASSWDRGAYNEQFF. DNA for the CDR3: TGTGCCAGCAGCTGGGACAGGGGGGCCTACAATGAGCAGTTCTTC.

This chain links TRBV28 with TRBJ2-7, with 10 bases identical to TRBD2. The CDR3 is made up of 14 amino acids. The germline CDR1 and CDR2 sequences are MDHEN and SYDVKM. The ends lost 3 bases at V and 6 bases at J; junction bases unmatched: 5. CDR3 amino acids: CASSFLAGVAEQYF. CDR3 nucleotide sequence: TGTGCCAGCAGTTTCCTAGCGGGAGTTGCCGAGCAGTACTTC. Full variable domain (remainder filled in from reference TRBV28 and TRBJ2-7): DVKVTQSSRYLVKRTGEKVFLECVQDMDHENMFWYRQDPGLGLRLIYFSYDVKMKEKGDIPEGYSVSREKKERFSLILESASTNQTSMYLCASSFLAGVAEQYFGPGTRLTVT.

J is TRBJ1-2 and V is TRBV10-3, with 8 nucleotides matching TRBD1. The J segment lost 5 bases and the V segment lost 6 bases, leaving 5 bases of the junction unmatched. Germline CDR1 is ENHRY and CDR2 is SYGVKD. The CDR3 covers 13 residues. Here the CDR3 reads CAIRAGGAYGYTF. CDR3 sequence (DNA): TGTGCCATCAGGGCAGGGGGCGCTTATGGCTACACCTTC.

The CDR3 nucleotides are TGTGCCATCAGAGCATACAGGGATGGCACTGAAGCTTTCTTT. Translated: CAIRAYRDGTEAFF. The chain joins TRBV10-3 to TRBJ1-1, with D possibly matching TRBD1 (6 bases). Germline lookup yields CDR1 ENHRY and CDR2 SYGVKD. Trimming stripped 6 bases from V and 4 bases from J, with 15 bases between. CDR3 size: 14 residues.

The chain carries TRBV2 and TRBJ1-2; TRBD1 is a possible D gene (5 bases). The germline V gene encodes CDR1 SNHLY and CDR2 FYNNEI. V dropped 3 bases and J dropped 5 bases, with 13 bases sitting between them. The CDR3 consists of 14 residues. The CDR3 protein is CASSDGGFFYGYTF. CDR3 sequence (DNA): TGTGCCAGCAGTGATGGGGGATTCTTTTATGGCTACACCTTC.

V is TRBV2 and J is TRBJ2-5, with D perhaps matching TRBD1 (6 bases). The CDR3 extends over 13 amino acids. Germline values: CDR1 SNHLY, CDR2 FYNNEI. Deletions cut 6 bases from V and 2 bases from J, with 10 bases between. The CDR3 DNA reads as TGTGCCAGCAGCGGACAGATTCAAGAGACCCAGTACTTC. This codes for CASSGQIQETQYF.

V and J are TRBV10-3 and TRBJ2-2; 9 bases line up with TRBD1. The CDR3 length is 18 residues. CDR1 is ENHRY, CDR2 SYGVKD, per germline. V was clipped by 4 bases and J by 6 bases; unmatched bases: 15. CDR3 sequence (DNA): TGTGCCATCAGTGTTCTCGGGCTAGGACAGGGGTCGTCCGGGGAGCTGTTTTTT. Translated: CAISVLGLGQGSSGELFF.

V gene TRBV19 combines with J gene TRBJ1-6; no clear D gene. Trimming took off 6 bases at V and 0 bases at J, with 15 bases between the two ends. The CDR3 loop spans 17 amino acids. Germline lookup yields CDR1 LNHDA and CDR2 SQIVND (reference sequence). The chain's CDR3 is CASSPLARSSYNSPLHF. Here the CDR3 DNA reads TGTGCCAGTAGCCCGTTGGCTAGGAGCTCCTATAATTCACCCCTCCACTTT.

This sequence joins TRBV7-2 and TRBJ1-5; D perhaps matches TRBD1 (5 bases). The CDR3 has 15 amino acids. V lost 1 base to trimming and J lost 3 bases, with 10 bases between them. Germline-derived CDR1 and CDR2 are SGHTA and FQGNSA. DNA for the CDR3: TGTGCCAGCAGCTTAGATAGGGGACCCAATCAGCCCCAGCATTTT. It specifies CASSLDRGPNQPQHF.

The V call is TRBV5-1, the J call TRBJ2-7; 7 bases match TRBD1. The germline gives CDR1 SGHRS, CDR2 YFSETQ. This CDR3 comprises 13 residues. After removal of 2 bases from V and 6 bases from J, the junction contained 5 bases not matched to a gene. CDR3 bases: TGCGCCAGCAGCTTTGACAGGGTGCGCGAGCAGTACTTC. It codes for CASSFDRVREQYF.

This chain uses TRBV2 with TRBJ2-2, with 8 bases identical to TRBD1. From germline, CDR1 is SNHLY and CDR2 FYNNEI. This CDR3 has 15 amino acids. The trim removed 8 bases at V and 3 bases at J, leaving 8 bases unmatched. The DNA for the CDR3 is TGTGCCAGCCTTCTGACAGGGGCGGACACCGGGGAGCTGTTTTTT. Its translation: CASLLTGADTGELFF.

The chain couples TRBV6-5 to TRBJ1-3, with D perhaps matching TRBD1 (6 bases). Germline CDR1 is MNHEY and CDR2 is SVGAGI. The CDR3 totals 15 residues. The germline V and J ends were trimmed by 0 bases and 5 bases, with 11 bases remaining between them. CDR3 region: CASSYSMDRRNTIYF. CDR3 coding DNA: TGTGCCAGCAGTTACTCGATGGACAGAAGAAACACCATATATTTT.